The present T cell receptor beta chain was sequenced within a study of blood T cells in healthy people across ages. The authors ran a second PCR of about 6 to 11 cycles using a sample-barcoded 5' primer and a J-beta primer mix. TCRdb itself ran the 5' RACE reads through MiXCR, one entry per CDR3 protein. The sample includes 1.4 million to 1.5 million distinct CDR3 sequences, 42% of them seen just once. This CDR3 contains 15 residues. Germline CDR1 SNHLY, CDR2 FYNNEI. V trimming: 3 bases; J trimming: 6 bases; junction bases outside the gene matches: 6. This chain connects TRBV2 to TRBJ2-1; 9 nucleotides line up with TRBD2. The sequence came from a woman aged 18-30 years in good health. Sequenced material: blood. CDR3 coding DNA: TGTGCCAGCAGTGAGTTTAGCGGGAGTGGCAATGAGCAGTTCTTC. The encoded protein is CASSEFSGSGNEQFF.